One and the same sample provided the 10 T cell receptor beta chains below, sequenced in a study of T-cell memory formation after mild COVID-19. In TCRdb, the 5' RACE reads were re-called with MiXCR into one record per CDR3 protein. The profile covers fewer than 150,000 distinct CDR3 sequences, with approximately 5.9% appearing a single time and 2% to 2.5% taken by the ten largest. Sequenced material: PBMCs or a T cell subset sorted from them (not recorded which). Receptors were obtained from an adult woman who had mild COVID-19 (a few samples of this study predate the infection). Cell type and time point are not known.

The rearrangement links TRBV9 to TRBJ1-4; D call uncertain. The CDR3 consists of 15 residues. Germline V gene lookup returns CDR1 SGDLS and CDR2 YYNGEE. The V and J ends lost 3 bases and 4 bases respectively, with 13 bases between them. CDR3 DNA: TGTGCCAGCAGCGCCGAGGGAGGGATTAATGAAAAACTGTTTTTT. It yields the protein CASSAEGGINEKLFF.

This clonotype was seen a handful of times. CDR3 bases: TGTGCCAGCAGCCCAAGTTGGCAGGGGCGGGGCAATGAGCAGTTCTTC. Encoded protein: CASSPSWQGRGNEQFF. This sequence joins TRBV7-9 and TRBJ2-1; the D call may be TRBD1 or TRBD2 (6 bases each). The V end was cut by 5 bases, the J end by 6 bases, with 20 bases between. Germline V gene lookup returns CDR1 SEHNR and CDR2 FQNEAQ (reference sequence). The CDR3 runs to 16 residues.

This clonotype occurred many times. V usage is TRBV18 and J usage is TRBJ2-1, with D unresolved. The length of the CDR3 is 18 residues. CDR1 and CDR2 (germline): KGHSH, LQKENI. Between the trimmed V and J ends, which lost 1 base and 6 bases, there was a span of 22 bases. CDR3 DNA sequence: TGTGCCAGCTCACCACTAAGGGCCAGCTCATCTCGGGCCAATGAGCAGTTCTTC. Amino acid sequence: CASSPLRASSSRANEQFF.

The rearrangement links TRBV5-1 to TRBJ2-7, with 7 bases aligning to TRBD1. The J segment lost 6 bases and the V segment lost 4 bases, leaving 13 bases of the junction unmatched. The germline V gene encodes CDR1 SGHRS and CDR2 YFSETQ. The CDR3 extends over 15 amino acids. The DNA of the CDR3 is TGCGCCAGCAGCCTACCCGGGACAGCCGTCCCCGAGCAGTACTTC. It encodes CASSLPGTAVPEQYF.

The chain couples TRBV7-2 to TRBJ2-3; no firm D call. Germline CDR1 reads SGHTA; CDR2 reads FQGNSA. The CDR3 contains 14 residues. V was shortened by 4 bases and J by 2 bases, with 10 bases between the two germline ends. CDR3 loop: CASSSTASTDTQYF. CDR3 bases: TGTGCCAGCAGCTCAACCGCATCCACAGATACGCAGTATTTT. Variable domain in full (rest from reference TRBV7-2 and TRBJ2-3): GAGVSQSPSNKVTEKGKDVELRCDPISGHTALYWYRQSLGQGLEFLIYFQGNSAPDKSGLPSDRFSAERTGGSVSTLTIQRTQQEDSAVYLCASSSTASTDTQYFGPGTRLTVL.

This clonotype was picked up many times. The chain carries TRBV20-1 and TRBJ1-5, with 12 bases identical to TRBD1. The germline V gene encodes CDR1 DFQATT and CDR2 SNEGSKA (reference sequence). The CDR3 loop spans 15 amino acids. V trimming: 2 bases; J trimming: 6 bases; junction bases outside the gene matches: 5. The CDR3 spells CSARSGTGGSQPQHF. The CDR3 DNA is TGCAGTGCTAGATCCGGGACAGGGGGCTCTCAGCCCCAGCATTTT.

This clonotype was counted between two and nine times. The genes are TRBV3-1 and TRBJ2-2; TRBD2 aligns across 9 bases. Per germline, CDR1 LGHDT and CDR2 YNNKEL (reference sequence). V lost 3 bases and J lost 2; bases outside the gene matches: 4. This CDR3 spans 16 amino acids. CDR3 region: CASSHLRGGNTGELFF. The CDR3 DNA reads TGTGCCAGCAGCCACCTGCGGGGGGGCAACACCGGGGAGCTGTTTTTT.

The chain joins TRBV7-9 to TRBJ1-1; TRBD1 aligns across 9 bases. V lost 1 base to trimming and J lost 5 bases; unmatched junction nucleotides: 5. The CDR3 is made up of 15 amino acids. Germline V gives CDR1 SEHNR, CDR2 FQNEAQ (reference sequence). CDR3 residues: CASSLVGTGYTEAFF. DNA for the CDR3: TGTGCCAGCAGCTTAGTTGGGACAGGGTATACTGAAGCTTTCTTT.

This rearrangement joins TRBV9 to TRBJ1-1; tentatively, D is TRBD1 (5 bases). In germline, CDR1 is SGDLS, CDR2 YYNGEE. V gave up 0 bases and J gave up 3 bases, with 12 bases separating them. The CDR3 totals 15 residues. CDR3 residues: CASSVGTQGDTEAFF. The CDR3 nucleotides read TGTGCCAGCAGCGTAGGCACCCAAGGGGACACTGAAGCTTTCTTT.

DNA for the CDR3: TGTGCCAGCAGTTACGGGGGACAGGAGAAGGCTTTCTTT. It is translated as CASSYGGQEKAFF. The chain combines TRBV6-5 with TRBJ1-1, with 8 bases identical to TRBD1. CDR3 length: 13 residues. Per the germline V gene, CDR1 is MNHEY and CDR2 is SVGAGI. The V segment lost 2 bases and the J segment 11 bases; nucleotides outside the gene matches: 7.